These 16 T cell receptor beta chains came from one sample sequenced in a study of stem cell transplantation in POMP-related autoinflammatory disease. Using immunoSEQ multiplex PCR, the repertoire was profiled, and TCRdb retains in-frame clones only, with some absent. The profile shows roughly 70,000 clones, around 90% of them singletons. Specimen: CD4+ T cells from PBMCs, collected after stem cell transplantation. The receptor set was obtained from a human patient with POMP-related autoinflammation and immune dysregulation (PRAID). The graft donor may account for some of the T cells.

V usage is TRBV2 and J usage is TRBJ1-3; D possibly corresponds to TRBD1 (6 bases). Germline V gene sequence: CDR1 SNHLY, CDR2 FYNNEI. The germline V and J ends were trimmed by 2 bases and 0 bases, with 11 bases remaining between them. The CDR3 contains 16 residues. In DNA, the CDR3 is TGTGCCAGCAGTGAACAGGGGCCTAGCTCTGGAAACACCATATATTTT. This codes for CASSEQGPSSGNTIYF.

The CDR3 DNA reads as TGTGCCAGCACTGCTTTGGGAGCGTCCTACGAGCAGTACTTC. Amino acid sequence: CASTALGASYEQYF. The chain joins TRBV2 to TRBJ2-7, with D perhaps matching TRBD2 (5 bases). V was clipped by 7 bases and J by 1 base, with 14 bases between them. The CDR3 consists of 14 residues. Germline V gene sequence: CDR1 SNHLY, CDR2 FYNNEI.

The chain has TRBV12-3 or TRBV12-4 and TRBJ1-1; 10 nucleotides agree with TRBD1. The CDR3 sequence is 13 residues long. With V trimmed by 7 bases and J by 4 bases, 3 bases remained unmatched. Here the CDR3 DNA reads TGTGCCAGCACCCGGGACAGGGGCACTGAAGCTTTCTTT. Its protein is CASTRDRGTEAFF.

The chain recombines TRBV5-1 with TRBJ2-3; D is unclear. The germline V gene has CDR1 SGHRS and CDR2 YFSETQ. Trimming stripped 0 bases from V and 2 bases from J, with 13 bases between. The CDR3 length is 16 residues. CDR3 region: CASSLVPGRSTDTQYF. Written as DNA, the CDR3 is TGCGCCAGCAGCTTGGTCCCCGGTCGGTCCACAGATACGCAGTATTTT.

The V call is TRBV27, the J call TRBJ2-7; D unresolved. The CDR3 sequence is 13 residues long. V was cut by 5 bases and J by 3 bases, with 11 bases left in between. Germline V gene lookup returns CDR1 MNHEY and CDR2 SMNVEV (reference sequence). CDR3 nucleotides: TGTGCCAGCAGTCCCAGGCGAGACTACGAGCAGTACTTC. Translated, it gives CASSPRRDYEQYF.

The V call is TRBV5-1, the J call TRBJ2-1; D gene uncertain. The CDR3 is 16 residues long. Trimming removed 0 bases at V and 7 bases at J, with 17 bases between. Germline CDR1 SGHRS, CDR2 YFSETQ. Written as DNA, the CDR3 is TGCGCCAGCAGCTTGGGGGCTAGAGCCCCCGGAAATGAGCAGTTCTTC. Translating gives CASSLGARAPGNEQFF.

This chain uses TRBV6-5 with TRBJ2-7; TRBD2 matches 7 bases. The germline gives CDR1 MNHEY, CDR2 SVGAGI. This CDR3 comprises 15 residues. V shed 5 bases, J shed 6 bases, and the junction held 13 bases outside the gene matches. For the CDR3, the DNA is TGTGCCAGCAGTCACCGTCGGTTTGGGGGGGGCGAGCAGTACGTC. It codes for CASSHRRFGGGEQYV.

This chain connects TRBV20-1 to TRBJ2-5; D is unresolved. CDR1 and CDR2 (germline): DFQATT, SNEGSKA (reference sequence). The length of the CDR3 is 11 residues. V was clipped by 2 bases and J by 5 bases, with 6 bases between them. In DNA form, the CDR3 reads TGCAGTGCTAGATCTTGGGAGACCCAGTACTTC. The encoded protein is CSARSWETQYF.

The rearrangement links TRBV10-1 to TRBJ2-4; TRBD1 or TRBD2 may be the D gene (5 bases each). Germline CDR1 and CDR2: WNHNN and SYGVQD (reference sequence). The CDR3 has 14 residues. The V and J ends lost 3 bases and 7 bases respectively, with 13 bases between them. CDR3 sequence (DNA): TGCGCCAGCAGTGAAGAGGGGCATTGGAACATTCAGTACTTC. It specifies CASSEEGHWNIQYF.

This clone was observed a handful of times. The J gene is TRBJ1-2, the V gene TRBV6-5, with 7 bases aligning to TRBD1. Trimming at V came to 5 bases and at J to 4 bases, leaving 4 bases not matched to a gene. CDR1 and CDR2 from the germline V gene are MNHEY and SVGAGI. This CDR3 has 13 residues. The CDR3 coding sequence is TGTGCCAGCAGTAGGGACAGACCCTATGGCTACACCTTC. As protein: CASSRDRPYGYTF.

The V call is TRBV6-5, the J call TRBJ1-6; 9 nucleotides agree with TRBD1. The CDR3 has 13 residues. Germline trimming cut 7 bases from V and 8 bases from J; bases unmatched to any gene: 3. Germline values: CDR1 MNHEY, CDR2 SVGAGI. CDR3: CASKGQGYSPLHF. The CDR3, as DNA: TGTGCCAGCAAGGGACAGGGTTATTCACCCCTCCACTTT.

The rearrangement uses TRBV6-1 and TRBJ2-7, with a tentative D call TRBD2 (5 bases). Germline values: CDR1 MNHNS, CDR2 SASEGT. Trimming removed 2 bases at V and 3 bases at J, with 11 bases between. This CDR3 region has 14 residues. CDR3 residues: CASSETGIFYEQYF. The CDR3 DNA is TGTGCCAGCAGTGAAACGGGGATCTTCTACGAGCAGTACTTC.

The chain is built from TRBV5-1 and TRBJ1-4, with TRBD1 identical over 7 bases. This CDR3 spans 15 amino acids. After removal of 4 bases from V and 4 bases from J, the junction contained 7 bases not matched to a gene. In germline, CDR1 is SGHRS, CDR2 YFSETQ. The CDR3 spells CASSLQGLVNEKLFF. In DNA, the CDR3 is TGCGCCAGCAGCCTACAGGGGCTGGTTAATGAAAAACTGTTTTTT.

The chain has TRBV7-9 and TRBJ1-1; no reliable D call. The germline V gene has CDR1 SEHNR and CDR2 FQNEAQ (reference sequence). The CDR3 extends over 13 amino acids. V lost 3 bases to trimming and J lost 3 bases, with 8 bases between them. DNA of the CDR3: TGTGCCAGCAGCTTTCTTGGGGACACTGAAGCTTTCTTT. This codes for CASSFLGDTEAFF.

The chain employs TRBV7-3 and TRBJ2-2, with D perhaps matching TRBD2 (5 bases). Germline V gene data show CDR1 as SGHTA and CDR2 as FQGTGA. Trimming left V 6 bases short and J 4 bases short, with 12 bases between. This CDR3 comprises 14 residues. The CDR3 bases are TGTGCCAGCAGTCCCCCGAGGGTCACCGGGGAGCTGTTTTTT. This codes for CASSPPRVTGELFF.

This chain joins TRBV28 and TRBJ2-7; 7 bases line up with TRBD1. This CDR3 has 14 amino acids. V dropped 5 bases and J dropped 4; count of bases not matched to a gene: 8. The V gene's germline CDR1 is MDHEN and CDR2 SYDVKM. The CDR3 DNA is TGTGCCAGCAGTCAAAGACAGGGCGCTTACGAGCAGTACGTC. It specifies CASSQRQGAYEQYV.